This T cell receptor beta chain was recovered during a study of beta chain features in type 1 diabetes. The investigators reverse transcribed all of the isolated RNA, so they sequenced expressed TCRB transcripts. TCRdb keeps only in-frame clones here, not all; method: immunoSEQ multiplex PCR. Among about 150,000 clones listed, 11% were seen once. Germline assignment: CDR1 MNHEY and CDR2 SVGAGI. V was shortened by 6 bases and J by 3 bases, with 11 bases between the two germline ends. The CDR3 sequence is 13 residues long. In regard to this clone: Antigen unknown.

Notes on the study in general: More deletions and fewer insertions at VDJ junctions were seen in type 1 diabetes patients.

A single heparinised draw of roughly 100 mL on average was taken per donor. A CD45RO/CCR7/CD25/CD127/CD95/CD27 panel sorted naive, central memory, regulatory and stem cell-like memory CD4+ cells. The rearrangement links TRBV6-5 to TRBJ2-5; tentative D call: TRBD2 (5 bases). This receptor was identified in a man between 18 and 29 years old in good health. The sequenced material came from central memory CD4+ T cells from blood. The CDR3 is CASSRTRKETQYF. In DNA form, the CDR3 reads TGTGCCAGCAGCCGTACTAGGAAAGAGACCCAGTACTTC.